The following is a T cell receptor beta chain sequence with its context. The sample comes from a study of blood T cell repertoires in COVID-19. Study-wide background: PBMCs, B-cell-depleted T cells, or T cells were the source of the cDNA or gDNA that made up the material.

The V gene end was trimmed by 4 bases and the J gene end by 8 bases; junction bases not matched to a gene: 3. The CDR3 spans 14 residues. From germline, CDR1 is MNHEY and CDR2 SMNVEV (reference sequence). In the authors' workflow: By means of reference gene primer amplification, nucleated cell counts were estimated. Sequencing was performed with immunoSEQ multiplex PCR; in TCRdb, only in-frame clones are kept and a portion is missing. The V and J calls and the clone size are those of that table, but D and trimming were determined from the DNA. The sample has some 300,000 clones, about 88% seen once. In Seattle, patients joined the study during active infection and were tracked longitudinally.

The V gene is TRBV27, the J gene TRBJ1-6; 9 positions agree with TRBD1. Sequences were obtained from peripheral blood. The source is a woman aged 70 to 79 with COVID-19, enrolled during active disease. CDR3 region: CASSWDRADSPLHF. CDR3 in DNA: TGTGCCAGCAGTTGGGACAGGGCGGATTCACCCCTCCACTTT.